This T cell receptor (beta chain) originates from a study of T cell repertoires in cytomegalovirus infection. A single record per CDR3 protein comes from TCRdb applying MiXCR to the reads. Found here are some 480,000 distinct CDR3 sequences, roughly 34% of them singletons; the top ten hold roughly 17%. In regard to this clonotype: Its cognate antigen is unknown.

The CDR3 is 14 residues long. Per the germline V gene, CDR1 is MNHEY and CDR2 is SMNVEV (reference sequence). V dropped 5 bases and J dropped 0 bases, with 8 bases sitting between them. This clonotype was obtained from a human donor in good health (CMV status not recorded). Some clones in this sample may be carry-over from other donors' samples. Specimen: cultured PBMCs, collected from culture after CMV antigen stimulation. The chain carries TRBV27 and TRBJ1-5; D remains unclear. The DNA for the CDR3 is TGTGCCAGCAGTCCCCACAATAGCAATCAGCCCCAGCATTTT. Its translation: CASSPHNSNQPQHF.